The 5 T cell receptor beta chains presented below share a single source sample, sequenced in a study of beta chain features in type 1 diabetes. Expressed TCRB transcripts got sequenced, as all isolated RNA was reverse transcribed. This table comes from immunoSEQ multiplex PCR, and its TCRdb copy is limited to in-frame clones, with some not included. The sample lists hundreds of thousands of clones; over 25% were seen once. Sequencing was carried out using naive CD4+ T cells from blood. All receptors derive from a man aged 18 to 29 in good health.

The gene calls are TRBV5-1 and TRBJ2-1, with 8 bases aligning to TRBD1. Unmatched junction bases numbered 7, after V lost 0 bases and J lost 8 bases. The CDR3 is 15 residues long. CDR1 SGHRS and CDR2 YFSETQ come from the germline V gene. The DNA of the CDR3 is TGCGCCAGCAGCTTGGCAGGGGGCTATAACGATGAGCAGTTCTTC. Protein: CASSLAGGYNDEQFF.

The chain employs TRBV7-8 and TRBJ1-1; D is ambiguous. Germline values: CDR1 SGHVS, CDR2 FQNEAQ. V was clipped by 1 base and J by 0 bases, with 9 bases between them. This CDR3 region has 15 residues. The DNA for the CDR3 is TGTGCCAGCAGCTTAGTTCGCGATATGAACACTGAAGCTTTCTTT. As protein: CASSLVRDMNTEAFF. The variable domain in full, with the rest retrieved from reference TRBV7-8 and TRBJ1-1, is GAGVSQSPRYKVAKRGQDVALRCDPISGHVSLFWYQQALGQGPEFLTYFQNEAQLDKSGLPSDRFFAERPEGSVSTLKIQRTQQEDSAVYLCASSLVRDMNTEAFFGQGTRLTVV.

The chain combines TRBV10-3 with TRBJ2-7; no firm D call. V was trimmed by 4 bases and J by 3 bases, leaving 10 bases between them. CDR3 size: 13 residues. Germline CDR1 is ENHRY and CDR2 is SYGVKD. The CDR3 sequence: CAISGLSVYEQYF. The DNA for the CDR3 is TGTGCCATCAGTGGACTGTCGGTCTACGAGCAGTACTTC.

This clone was counted between two and nine times. The junction shows a germline mismatch at one end, possibly a read error. The DNA for the CDR3 is TGTGCCAGCAGCTCGCGACTAGCGGCTGACTTC. Amino acids: CASSSRLAADF. The J gene is TRBJ2-5, the V gene TRBV7-2, with 9 bases that match TRBD2. Germline V lookup: CDR1 SGHTA, CDR2 FQGNSA. The CDR3 sequence is 11 residues long.

The CDR3 reads CASSPRPSETQYF. In nucleotides, the CDR3 is TGTGCCAGCAGCCCACGTCCCAGCGAGACCCAGTACTTC. The V and J genes are TRBV11-1 and TRBJ2-5; D unclear. The CDR3 has 13 amino acids. Between the trimmed V and J ends, which lost 5 bases and 5 bases, there was a span of 12 bases. Germline CDR1 and CDR2: SGHAT and FQDESV (reference sequence). Variable domain in full (rest from reference TRBV11-1 and TRBJ2-5): EAEVAQSPRYKITEKSQAVAFWCDPISGHATLYWYRQILGQGPELLVQFQDESVVDDSQLPKDRFSAERLKGVDSTLKIQPAELGDSAMYLCASSPRPSETQYFGPGTRLLVL.